This T cell receptor beta chain came from a study of T-cell memory formation after mild COVID-19. Study summary: Among the donors, TCR clusters were largely specific to each donor. Study-level findings and limits: Pre-infection memory contained some responding clones, which suggested that cross-reactive memory had joined.

For this clonotype: What it binds is unknown.

A 5'RACE reaction primed in the constant segment made cDNA libraries of TCR alpha and TCR beta, and these carried sample barcodes and UMIs. TCRdb passed the 5' RACE reads through MiXCR, listing each CDR3 protein once. In the table there are 120,000 or so distinct CDR3 sequences, over 15% of which are singletons. The clonotype was recovered from a man aged 18-30 years who had mild COVID-19 (a few samples of this study predate the infection). Cell type and time point are not known. Sample: PBMCs or a T cell subset sorted from them (not recorded which).

The chain's CDR3 is CASSLRGRGVNQPQHF. As DNA, the CDR3 is TGTGCCAGCAGCTTGAGGGGGCGCGGGGTGAATCAGCCCCAGCATTTT. This chain joins TRBV5-5 and TRBJ1-5; TRBD1 aligns across 7 bases. V lost 1 base, J lost 4 bases, and 8 bases stayed unmatched. The CDR3 sequence is 16 residues long. CDR1 is SGHKS, CDR2 YYEKEE, per germline (reference sequence).